This entry concerns a single TCR beta chain. The target of this receptor is not known. Per-base qualities were not stored, and no clone one base away is much larger. The time point tag for this specimen amounts to: blood from clinic visit 5 months post-surgery; TSC patient then seizure free. The surgery cases that showed the highest brain T cell transcript signatures were chosen for TCR beta chain sequencing of brain tissue, and of blood when it was available. Patients had been treated with at least one anti-epileptic drug before surgery. The TCR-sequenced patients were children whose drug-resistant epilepsy was caused by tuberous sclerosis complex, focal cortical dysplasia, Rasmussen encephalitis or hemimegalencephaly. The Monarch genomic DNA purification kit was used to extract bulk genomic DNA from unsorted brain tissue and whole blood. These data originate in a study of brain T cells in children with intractable seizures (dated by TCRdb to the early 2020s). Context from the whole study: Resected brain tissue from approximately 55 pediatric epilepsy surgery cases was first screened for immune gene transcripts using a NanoString immunology panel. About 70% of the 12 selected surgery cases also had pre-surgery blood sequenced, which left four cases with brain tissue only.

The immunoSEQ assay was applied to genomic DNA to generate the TCR beta chain sequences. The authors' pipeline ran thus. CDR3 sequences that did not begin with the conserved framework cysteine at position 104 were removed manually. To get clonality, the normalized Shannon's Diversity Index was subtracted from one, giving values from 0 (maximal diversity) to 1 (oligoclonal). Differences in the frequency of the same CDR3 between samples, such as brain versus blood, were assessed with chi-squared comparison-of-proportions tests. Public clonotypes were identified through searches of immuneACCESS, and similarity to known antiviral clonotypes was evaluated with the VDJdb browser. TCRdb stores this immuneACCESS table with in-frame sequences only. Part of the clones is absent; in the studies checked, under half of the shortfall reflects unresolved V genes, and no reason is known for the rest. Clone size and V and J calls were adopted from that table, with D and trimming inferred from the DNA. The sample has about 340,000 clones on record, about 93% of them singletons. 4.5% to 7% of the sample rests with the top ten.

Findings and caveats that apply to the study as a whole: The patients' HCMV serostatus was not known, and viral specificity was inferred solely from CDR3 sequence similarity. Because pre- and post-surgery blood were sequenced to different depths, clones absent from the pre-surgery sample may reflect undersampling.

The CDR3 runs 15 residues from the cysteine to the phenylalanine. Just the 45-base CDR3 DNA is kept, in frame starting at base 1. For this chain, trimming is 7 bases at the V end and 0 bases at the J end, and the number of junction bases without a gene match is 4. Taken from the germline V gene, the CDR1 and CDR2 loops are MNHEY and SVGAGI. The sequence derives from a boy younger than two with tuberous sclerosis and intractable seizures. The chain employs TRBV6-5 and TRBJ1-1; the central 11 bases match TRBD1. The specimen comprised peripheral blood, sampled less than 6 months after surgery. The base sequence is TGTGCCAGCAAGGGACAGGGGGTTATGAACACTGAAGCTTTCTTT. This translates into CASKGQGVMNTEAFF.